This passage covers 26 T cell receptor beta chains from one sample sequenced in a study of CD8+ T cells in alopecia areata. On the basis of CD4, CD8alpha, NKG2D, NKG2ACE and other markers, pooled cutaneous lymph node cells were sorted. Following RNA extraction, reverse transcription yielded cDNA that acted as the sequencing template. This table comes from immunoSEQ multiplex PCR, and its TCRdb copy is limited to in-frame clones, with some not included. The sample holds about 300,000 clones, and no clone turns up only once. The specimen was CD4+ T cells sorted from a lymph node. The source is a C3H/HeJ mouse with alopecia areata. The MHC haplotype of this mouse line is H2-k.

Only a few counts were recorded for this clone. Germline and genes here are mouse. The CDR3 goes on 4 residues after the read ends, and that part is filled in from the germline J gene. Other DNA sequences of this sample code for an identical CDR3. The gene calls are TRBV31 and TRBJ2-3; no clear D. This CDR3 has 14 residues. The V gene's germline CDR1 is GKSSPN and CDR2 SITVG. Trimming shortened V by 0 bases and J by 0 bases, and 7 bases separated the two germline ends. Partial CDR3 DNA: TGTGCCTGGAGTCTCACAGCTAGTGCAGAA. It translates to CAWSLTASAE. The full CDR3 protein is CAWSLTASAETLYF.

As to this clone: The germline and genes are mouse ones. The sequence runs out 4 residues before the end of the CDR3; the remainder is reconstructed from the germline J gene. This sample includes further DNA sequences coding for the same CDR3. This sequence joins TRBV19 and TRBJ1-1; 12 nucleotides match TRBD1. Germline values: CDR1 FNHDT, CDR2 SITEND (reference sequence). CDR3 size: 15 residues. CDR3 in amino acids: CASSIPGQGAREVFF. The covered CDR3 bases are TGTGCCAGCAGTATTCCGGGACAGGGGGCGCGA. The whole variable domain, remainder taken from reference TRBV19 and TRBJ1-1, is GGIITQTPKFLIGQEGQKLTLKCQQNFNHDTMYWYRQDSGKGLRLIYYSITENDLQKGDLSEGYDASREKKSSFSLTVTSAQKNEMAVFLCASSIPGQGAREVFFGKGTRLTVV.

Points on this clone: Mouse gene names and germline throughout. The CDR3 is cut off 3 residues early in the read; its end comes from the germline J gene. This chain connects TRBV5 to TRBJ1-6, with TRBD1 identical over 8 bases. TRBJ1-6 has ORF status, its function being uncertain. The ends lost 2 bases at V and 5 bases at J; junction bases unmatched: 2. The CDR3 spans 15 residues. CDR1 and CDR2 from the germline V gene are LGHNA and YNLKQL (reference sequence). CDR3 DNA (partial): TGTGCCAGCAGCCAACAGGGACAGGATAATTCGCCC. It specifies CASSQQGQDNSP. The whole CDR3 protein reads CASSQQGQDNSPLYF.

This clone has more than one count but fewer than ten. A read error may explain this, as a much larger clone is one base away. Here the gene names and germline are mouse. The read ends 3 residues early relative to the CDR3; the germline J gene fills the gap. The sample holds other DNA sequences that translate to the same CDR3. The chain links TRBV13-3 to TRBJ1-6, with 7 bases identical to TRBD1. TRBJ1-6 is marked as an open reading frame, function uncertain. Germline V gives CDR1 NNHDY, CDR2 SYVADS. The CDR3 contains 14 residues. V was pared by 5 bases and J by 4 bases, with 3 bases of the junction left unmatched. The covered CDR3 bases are TGTGCCAGCAGCCCGGGACAGTATAATTCGCCC. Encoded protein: CASSPGQYNSP. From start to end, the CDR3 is CASSPGQYNSPLYF.

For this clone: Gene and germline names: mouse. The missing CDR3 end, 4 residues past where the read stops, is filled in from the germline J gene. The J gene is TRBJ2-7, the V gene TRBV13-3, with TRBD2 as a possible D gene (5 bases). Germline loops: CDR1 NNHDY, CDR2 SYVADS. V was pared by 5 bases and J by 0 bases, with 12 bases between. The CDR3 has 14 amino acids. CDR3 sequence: CASSPAGSSYEQYF. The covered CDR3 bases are TGTGCCAGCAGCCCTGCTGGGAGCTCCTAT.

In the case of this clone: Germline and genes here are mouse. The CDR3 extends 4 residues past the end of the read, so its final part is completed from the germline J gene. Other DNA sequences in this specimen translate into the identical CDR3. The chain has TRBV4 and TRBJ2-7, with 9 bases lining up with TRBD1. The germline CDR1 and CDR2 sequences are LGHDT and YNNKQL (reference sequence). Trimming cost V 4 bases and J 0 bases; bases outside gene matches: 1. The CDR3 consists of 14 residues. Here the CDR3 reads CASSLTGGSYEQYF. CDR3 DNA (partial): TGTGCCAGCAGCTTGACAGGGGGCTCCTAT.

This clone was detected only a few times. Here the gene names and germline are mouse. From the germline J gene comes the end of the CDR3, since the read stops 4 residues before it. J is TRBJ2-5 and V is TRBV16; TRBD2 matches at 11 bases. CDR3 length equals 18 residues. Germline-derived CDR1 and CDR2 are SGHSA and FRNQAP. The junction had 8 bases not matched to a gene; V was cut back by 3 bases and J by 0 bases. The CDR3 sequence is CASSLGLGDWVNQDTQYF. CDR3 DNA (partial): TGTGCAAGCAGCTTGGGACTGGGGGATTGGGTTAACCAAGAC.

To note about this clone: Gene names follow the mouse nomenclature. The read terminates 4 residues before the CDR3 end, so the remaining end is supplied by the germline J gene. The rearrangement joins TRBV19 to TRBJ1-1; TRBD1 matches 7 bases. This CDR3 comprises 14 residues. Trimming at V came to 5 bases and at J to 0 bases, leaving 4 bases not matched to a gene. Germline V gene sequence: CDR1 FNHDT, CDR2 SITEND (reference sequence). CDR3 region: CASSQGQPNTEVFF. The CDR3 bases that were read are TGTGCCAGCAGCCAGGGACAGCCAAACACA.

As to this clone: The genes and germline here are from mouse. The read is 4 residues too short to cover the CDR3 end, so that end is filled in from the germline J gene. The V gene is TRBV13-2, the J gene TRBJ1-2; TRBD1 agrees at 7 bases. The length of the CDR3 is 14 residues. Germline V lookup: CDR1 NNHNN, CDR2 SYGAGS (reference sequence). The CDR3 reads CASGDAKDRPDYTF. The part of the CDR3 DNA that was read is TGTGCCAGCGGTGATGCGAAGGACAGGCCC.

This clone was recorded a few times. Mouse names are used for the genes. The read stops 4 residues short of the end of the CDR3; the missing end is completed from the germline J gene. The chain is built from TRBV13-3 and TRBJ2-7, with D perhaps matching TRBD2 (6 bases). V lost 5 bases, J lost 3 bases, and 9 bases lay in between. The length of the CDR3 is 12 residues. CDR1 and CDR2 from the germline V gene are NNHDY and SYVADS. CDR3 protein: CASRLGDYEQYF. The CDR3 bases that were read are TGTGCCAGCAGGTTGGGGGACTAT.

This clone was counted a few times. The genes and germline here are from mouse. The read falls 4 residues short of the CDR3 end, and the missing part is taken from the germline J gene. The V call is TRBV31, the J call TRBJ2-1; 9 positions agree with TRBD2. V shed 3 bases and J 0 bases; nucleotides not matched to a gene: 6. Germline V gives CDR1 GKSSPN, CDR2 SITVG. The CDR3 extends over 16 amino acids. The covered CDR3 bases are TGTGCCTGGAGCCTTGGGGGGGCCGATAACTATGCT. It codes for CAWSLGGADNYA. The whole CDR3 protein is CAWSLGGADNYAEQFF.

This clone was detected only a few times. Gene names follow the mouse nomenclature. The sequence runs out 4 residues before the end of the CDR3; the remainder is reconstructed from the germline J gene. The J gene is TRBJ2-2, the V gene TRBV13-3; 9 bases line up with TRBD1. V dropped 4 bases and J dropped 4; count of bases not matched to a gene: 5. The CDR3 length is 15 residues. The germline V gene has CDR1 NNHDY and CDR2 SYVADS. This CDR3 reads CASSYRGHVTGQLYF. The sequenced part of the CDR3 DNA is TGTGCCAGCAGTTACAGGGGGCATGTCACCGGG.

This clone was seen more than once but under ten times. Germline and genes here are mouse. CDR3 sequence: CARRCFDRGYNSPLYF. Incomplete CDR3 DNA: TGTGCCAGGAGATGCTTCGACAGGGGCTATAATTCGCCC. The chain couples TRBV14 to TRBJ1-6, with 8 bases lining up with TRBD1. The DNA ends 3 residues before the CDR3 does, and the rest of the CDR3 is filled in from the germline J gene. TRBJ1-6 counts as an open reading frame of uncertain function. Unmatched junction bases numbered 10, after V lost 8 bases and J lost 3 bases. Germline assignment: CDR1 SGHDT and CDR2 FRDEAV. This CDR3 spans 16 amino acids.

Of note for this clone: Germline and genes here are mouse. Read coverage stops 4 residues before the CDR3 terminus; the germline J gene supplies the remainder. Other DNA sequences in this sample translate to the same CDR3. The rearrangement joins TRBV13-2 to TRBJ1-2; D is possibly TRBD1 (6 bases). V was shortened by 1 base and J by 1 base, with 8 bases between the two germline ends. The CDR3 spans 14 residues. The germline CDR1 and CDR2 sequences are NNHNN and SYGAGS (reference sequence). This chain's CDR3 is CASGDQGGNSDYTF. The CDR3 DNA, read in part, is TGTGCCAGCGGTGATCAAGGGGGAAACTCC.

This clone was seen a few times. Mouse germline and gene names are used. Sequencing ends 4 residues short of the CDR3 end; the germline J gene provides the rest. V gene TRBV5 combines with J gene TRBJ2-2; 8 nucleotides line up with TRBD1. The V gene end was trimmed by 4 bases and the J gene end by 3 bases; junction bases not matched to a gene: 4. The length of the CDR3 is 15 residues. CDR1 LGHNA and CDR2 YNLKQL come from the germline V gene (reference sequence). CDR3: CASSRTGSDTGQLYF. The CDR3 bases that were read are TGTGCCAGCAGCCGGACAGGGAGCGACACCGGG.

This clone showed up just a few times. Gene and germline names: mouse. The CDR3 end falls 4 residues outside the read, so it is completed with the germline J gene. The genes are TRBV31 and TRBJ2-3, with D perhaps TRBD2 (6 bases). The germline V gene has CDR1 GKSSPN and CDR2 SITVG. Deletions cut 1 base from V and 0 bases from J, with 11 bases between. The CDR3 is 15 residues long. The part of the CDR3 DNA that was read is TGTGCCTGGAGTCAACTGGGAGCTAGTGCAGAA. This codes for CAWSQLGASAE. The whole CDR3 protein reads CAWSQLGASAETLYF.

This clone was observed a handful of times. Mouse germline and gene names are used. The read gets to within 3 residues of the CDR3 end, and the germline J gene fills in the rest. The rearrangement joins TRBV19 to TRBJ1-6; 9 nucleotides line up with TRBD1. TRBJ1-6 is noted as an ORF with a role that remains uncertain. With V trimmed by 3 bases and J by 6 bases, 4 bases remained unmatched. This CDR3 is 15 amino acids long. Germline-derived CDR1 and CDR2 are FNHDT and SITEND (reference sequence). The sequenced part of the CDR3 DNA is TGTGCCAGCAGTAGTGGACAGGGGCCTAATTCGCCC. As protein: CASSSGQGPNSP. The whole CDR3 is CASSSGQGPNSPLYF.

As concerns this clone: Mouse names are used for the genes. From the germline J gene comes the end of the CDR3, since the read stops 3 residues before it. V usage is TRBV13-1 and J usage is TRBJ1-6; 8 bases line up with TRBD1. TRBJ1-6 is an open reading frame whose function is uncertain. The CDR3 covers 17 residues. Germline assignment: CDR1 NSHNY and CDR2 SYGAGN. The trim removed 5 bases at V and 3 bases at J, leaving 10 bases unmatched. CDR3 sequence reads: CASRGGGTGGYNSPLYF. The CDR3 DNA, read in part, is TGTGCCAGCAGGGGAGGGGGAACAGGGGGCTATAATTCGCCC.

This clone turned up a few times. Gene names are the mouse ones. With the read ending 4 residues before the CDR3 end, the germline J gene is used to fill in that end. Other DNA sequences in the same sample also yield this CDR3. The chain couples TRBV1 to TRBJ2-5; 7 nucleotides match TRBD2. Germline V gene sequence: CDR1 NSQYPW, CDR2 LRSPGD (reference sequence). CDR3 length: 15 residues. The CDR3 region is CTCSAGGGRGDTQYF. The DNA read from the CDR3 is TGCACCTGCAGTGCAGGGGGGGGAAGGGGAGAC. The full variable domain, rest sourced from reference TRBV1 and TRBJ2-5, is VTLLEQNPRWRLVPRGQAVNLRCILKNSQYPWMSWYQQDLQKQLQWLFTLRSPGDKEVKSLPGADYLATRVTDTELRLQVANMSQGRTLYCTCSAGGGRGDTQYFGPGTRLLVL.

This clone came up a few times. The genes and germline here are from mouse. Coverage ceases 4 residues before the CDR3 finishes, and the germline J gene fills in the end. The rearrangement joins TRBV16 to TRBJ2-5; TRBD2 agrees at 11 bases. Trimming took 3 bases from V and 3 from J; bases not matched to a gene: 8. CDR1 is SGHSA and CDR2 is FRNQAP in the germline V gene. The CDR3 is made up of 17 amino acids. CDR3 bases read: TGTGCAAGCAGCTTCGTCGGACTGGGGGGAAGGCAAGAC. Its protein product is CASSFVGLGGRQD. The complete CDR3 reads CASSFVGLGGRQDTQYF. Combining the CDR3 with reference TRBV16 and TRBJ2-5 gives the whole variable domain NAGVIQTPRHKVTGKGQEATLWCEPISGHSAVFWYRQTIVQGLEFLTYFRNQAPIDDSGMPKERFSAQMPNQSHSTLKIQSTQPQDSAVYLCASSFVGLGGRQDTQYFGPGTRLLVL.

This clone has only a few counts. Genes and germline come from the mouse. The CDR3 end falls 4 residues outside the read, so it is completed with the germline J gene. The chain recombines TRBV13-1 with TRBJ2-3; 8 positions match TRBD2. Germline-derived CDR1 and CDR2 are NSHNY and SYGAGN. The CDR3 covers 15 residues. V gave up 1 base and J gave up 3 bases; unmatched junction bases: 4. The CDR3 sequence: CASSDPGTGAETLYF. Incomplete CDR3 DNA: TGTGCCAGCAGTGATCCCGGGACTGGAGCAGAA.

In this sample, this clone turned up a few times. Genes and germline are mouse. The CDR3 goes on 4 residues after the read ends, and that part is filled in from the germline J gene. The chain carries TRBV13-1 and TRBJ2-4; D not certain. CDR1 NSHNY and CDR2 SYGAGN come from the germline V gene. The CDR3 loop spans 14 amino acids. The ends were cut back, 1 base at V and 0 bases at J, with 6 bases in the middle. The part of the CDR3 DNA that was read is TGTGCCAGCAGTGATCAGACTAGTCAAAAC. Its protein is CASSDQTSQN. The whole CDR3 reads CASSDQTSQNTLYF.

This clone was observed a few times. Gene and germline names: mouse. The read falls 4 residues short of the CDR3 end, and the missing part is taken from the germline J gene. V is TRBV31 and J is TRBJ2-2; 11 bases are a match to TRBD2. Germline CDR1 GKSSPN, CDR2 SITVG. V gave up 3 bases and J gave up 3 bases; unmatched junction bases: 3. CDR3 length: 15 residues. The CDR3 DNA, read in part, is TGTGCCTGGAGGCCGACTGGGGGGGACACCGGG. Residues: CAWRPTGGDTG. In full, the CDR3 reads CAWRPTGGDTGQLYF.

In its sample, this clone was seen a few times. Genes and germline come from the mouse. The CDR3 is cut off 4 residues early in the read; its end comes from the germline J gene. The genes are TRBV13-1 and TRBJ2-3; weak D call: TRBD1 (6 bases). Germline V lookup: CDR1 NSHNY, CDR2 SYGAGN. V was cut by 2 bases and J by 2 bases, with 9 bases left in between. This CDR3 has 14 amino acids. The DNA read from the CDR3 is TGTGCCAGCAGTGAGGGGACAACTGCAGAA. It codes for CASSEGTTAE. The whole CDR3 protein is CASSEGTTAETLYF.

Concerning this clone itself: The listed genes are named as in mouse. The sequenced CDR3 bases are TGTGCCAGACTGGGGCTCTATGCT. The encoded protein is CARLGLYA. The full CDR3 protein is CARLGLYAEQFF. The rearrangement links TRBV29 to TRBJ2-1; 8 positions agree with TRBD2. The sequenced fragment ends 4 residues before the CDR3 boundary, so the rest is inferred from the germline J gene. CDR1 and CDR2 from the germline V gene are MSHET and SYDVDS. The CDR3 consists of 12 residues.

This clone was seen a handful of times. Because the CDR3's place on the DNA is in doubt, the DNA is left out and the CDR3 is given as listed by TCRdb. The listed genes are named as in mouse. The CDR3 region is CAPAVPPWGGWDTQYF. The chain has TRBV23 and TRBJ2-5; TRBD2 is the table's D call and was not checked against the DNA. Per the germline V gene, CDR1 is KGHTA and CDR2 is FQNQQP. The CDR3 is 16 residues long, counting both termini.